This T cell receptor beta chain was recorded in a study of regulatory dendritic cells for organ transplantation. Findings of the study overall: The authors noted considerable between-person heterogeneity in alloreactive memory CD8+ cells.

CDR1 and CDR2 from the germline V gene are MNHNY and SVGAGI (reference sequence). The CDR3 totals 14 residues. Trimming removed 4 bases at V and 0 bases at J, with 7 bases between. Sequencing used immunoSEQ multiplex PCR; TCRdb keeps in-frame clones, though not all of them. The table lists under 12,000 clones, about 75% of them singletons. Allogeneic regulatory or mature dendritic cells were co-cultured for roughly five days with CFSE-labeled sorted T cells at 1:10. CD4+ or CD8+ T cells were sorted as naive CD45RA+ or memory CD45RO+. This clone was counted between two and nine times. Its antigen is not identified.

Material for sequencing was memory CD4+ T cells from blood cultured with regulatory dendritic cells. Subset defined: CD45RO+ memory T cells. The sequence derives from a human donor in good health. V usage is TRBV6-6 and J usage is TRBJ1-3; D gene uncertain. CDR3 DNA sequence: TGTGCCAGCAGTTCTCAGGACTCTGGAAACACCATATATTTT. This translates into CASSSQDSGNTIYF.